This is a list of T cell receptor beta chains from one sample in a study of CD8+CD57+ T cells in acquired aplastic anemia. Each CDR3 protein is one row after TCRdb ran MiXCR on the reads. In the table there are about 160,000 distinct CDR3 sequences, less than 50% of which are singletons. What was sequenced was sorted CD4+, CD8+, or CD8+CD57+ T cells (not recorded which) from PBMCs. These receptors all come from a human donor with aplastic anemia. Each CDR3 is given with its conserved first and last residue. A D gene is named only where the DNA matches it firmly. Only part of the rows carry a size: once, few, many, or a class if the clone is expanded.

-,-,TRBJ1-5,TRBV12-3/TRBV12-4,TGTGCCAGCAGTGAAGCCATTCAGCCCCAGCATTTT,CASSEAIQPQHF
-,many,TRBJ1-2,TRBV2,TGTGCCAGCAGTGAAGTGGTGGGGCAGGGATACGGCTACACCTTC,CASSEVVGQGYGYTF
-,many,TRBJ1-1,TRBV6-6,TGTGCCAGCAGTTACTCCTTGGCCCCTGAAGCTTTCTTT,CASSYSLAPEAFF
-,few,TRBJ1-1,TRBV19,TGTGCCACTCTCGGGACGATTAACACTGAGGCTTTCTTT,CATLGTINTEAFF
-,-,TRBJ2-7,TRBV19,TGTGCCAGTAGTACCACCCTCGGGGAGGTGTACGAGCAGTACTTC,CASSTTLGEVYEQYF
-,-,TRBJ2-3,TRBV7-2,TGTGCCAGCAGCTTAGCGATGGCAGATACGCAGTATTTT,CASSLAMADTQYF
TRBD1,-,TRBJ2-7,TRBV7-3,TGTGCCAGCAGCTTGGACAGGGCCTTCGAGCAGTACTTC,CASSLDRAFEQYF
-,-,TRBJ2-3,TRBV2,TGTGCCAGCGTCAGACCGTTTAGCACAGATACGCAGTATTTT,CASVRPFSTDTQYF
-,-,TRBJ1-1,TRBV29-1,TGCAGCGTTGAACCGGACACACACACTGAAGCTTTCTTT,CSVEPDTHTEAFF
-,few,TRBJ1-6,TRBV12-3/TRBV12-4,TGTGCCAGCAGTTTCGCGTCAATTCAACCCCTCCACTTT,CASSFASIQPLHF
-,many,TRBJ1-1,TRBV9,TGTGCCAGCAGCGTAGAAGCCCGACCGGCTTGGGTCGGCACTGAAGCTTTCTTT,CASSVEARPAWVGTEAFF
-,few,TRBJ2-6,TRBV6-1,TGTGCCCGCTACGTTTTCTCCCCTTTCTCTGGGGCCAACGTCCTGACTTTC,CARYVFSPFSGANVLTF
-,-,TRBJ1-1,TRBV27,TGTGCCAGCGGGGGGAACACTGAAGCTTTCTTT,CASGGNTEAFF
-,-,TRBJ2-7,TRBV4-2,TGTGCCAGCAGCCAAGATAAGGGGAATTTGCCCCGCTCCTACGAGCAGTACTTC,CASSQDKGNLPRSYEQYF
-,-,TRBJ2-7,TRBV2,TGTGCCAGTAGAGGGACGGAAAGCTACGAGCAGTACTTC,CASRGTESYEQYF
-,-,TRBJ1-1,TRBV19,TGTGCCGGGAGAACAAACACTGAAGCTTTCTTT,CAGRTNTEAFF
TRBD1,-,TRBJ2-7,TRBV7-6,TGTGCCAGCAGACCAGCAGCCGGGACAGGTGTTCTCGGGCAGTACTTC,CASRPAAGTGVLGQYF
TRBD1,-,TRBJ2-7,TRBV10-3,TGTGCCATCAGTGCTAAGGGGGCAGGATACGAGCAGTACTTC,CAISAKGAGYEQYF
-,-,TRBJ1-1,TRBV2,TGTGCCAGCAGACAGGGTATGAACACTGAAGCTTTCTTT,CASRQGMNTEAFF
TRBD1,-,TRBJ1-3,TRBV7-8,TGTGCCAGCAGGGAGGGACAGGGGATAGGAAACACCATATATTTT,CASREGQGIGNTIYF
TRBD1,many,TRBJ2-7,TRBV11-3,TGTGCCAGCAGCTTAGAGACAGGGGGATACTACGAGCAGTACTTC,CASSLETGGYYEQYF
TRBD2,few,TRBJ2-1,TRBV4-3,TGCGCCAGCAGCCAAGAGGCTGGCCGGGGGGTTGAGCAGTTCTTC,CASSQEAGRGVEQFF
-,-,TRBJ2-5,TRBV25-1,TGTGCCAGCAGTGAGCCGACTGATCGCTCATGGGAGACCCAGTACTTC,CASSEPTDRSWETQYF
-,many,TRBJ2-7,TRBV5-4,TGTGCCATGGAAGGGGACTTCTCCTACGAGCAGTACTTC,CAMEGDFSYEQYF
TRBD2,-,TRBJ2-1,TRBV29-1,TGCAGCGTAACCGGGACTAGCGGGGGTACCTACAATGAGCAGTTCTTC,CSVTGTSGGTYNEQFF
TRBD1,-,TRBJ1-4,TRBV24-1,TGTGCCACCAGTGCCGGGGGACAGCCATTTAATGAAAAACTGTTTTTT,CATSAGGQPFNEKLFF
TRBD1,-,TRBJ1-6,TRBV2,TGTGCCAGCAGCCGACAGGGGTTTAATTCACCCCTCCACTTT,CASSRQGFNSPLHF
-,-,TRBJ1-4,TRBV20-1,TGCAGTGCCGAAGGAGGGGGTTCTGAAAAACTGTTTTTT,CSAEGGGSEKLFF
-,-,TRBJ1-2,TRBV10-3,TGTGCCATCGACTCCGGGATCGGCTACACCTTC,CAIDSGIGYTF
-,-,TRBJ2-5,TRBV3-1,TGTGCCAGCAGCCAAGAGGTGGACCCTCCACAAGAGACCCAGTACTTC,CASSQEVDPPQETQYF
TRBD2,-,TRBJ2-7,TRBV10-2,TGTGCCAGCAGCCAGACTAGCGGGAGAATCTACGAGCAGTACTTC,CASSQTSGRIYEQYF
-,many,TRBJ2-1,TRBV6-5,TGTGCCAGCAGTTACTCGGCGAATGGGGATGAGCAGTTCTTC,CASSYSANGDEQFF
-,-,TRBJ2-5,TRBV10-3,TGTGCCATCAGTGAGTCGCGGAGGAACTCGGGCCAAGAGACCCAGTACTTC,CAISESRRNSGQETQYF
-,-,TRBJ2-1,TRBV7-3,TGTGCCAGCAGCCCGGGGGGCGATGAGCAGTTCTTC,CASSPGGDEQFF
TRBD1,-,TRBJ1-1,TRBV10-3,TGTGCCATCAGCCGACAGGGGCTAGAGACTGGAGCTTTCTTT,CAISRQGLETGAFF
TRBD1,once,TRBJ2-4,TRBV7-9,TGTGCCAGCAGCCGTGGACAGGTAGCCAAAAACATTCAGTACTTC,CASSRGQVAKNIQYF
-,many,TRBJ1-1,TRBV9,TGTGCCAGCAGCGATTCGACCCAAGCTTTCTTT,CASSDSTQAFF
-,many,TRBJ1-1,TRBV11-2,TGTGCCAGCAGGCGCGCTGGCACTGAAGCTTTCTTT,CASRRAGTEAFF
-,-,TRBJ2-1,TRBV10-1,TGCGCCAGCAGTGATGGCAGGGCGTGGGGATACGCCGGTGAGCAGTTCTTC,CASSDGRAWGYAGEQFF
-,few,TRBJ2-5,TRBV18,TGTGCCAGCTCACGAGAGGGCGTAACCCGGGGGGAGACCCAGTACTTC,CASSREGVTRGETQYF
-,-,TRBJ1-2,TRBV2,TGTGCCAGCACTAGGACAGCTACTACAGCCTATGGCTACACCTTC,CASTRTATTAYGYTF
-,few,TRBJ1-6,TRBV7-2,TGTGCCAGCTCCGACTTTAATTCACCCCTCCACTTT,CASSDFNSPLHF
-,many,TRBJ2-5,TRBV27,TGTGCCACTAGGACAATGGTGACCCAGTACTTC,CATRTMVTQYF
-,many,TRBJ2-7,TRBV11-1,TGTGCCAGCAGCTTCCCCAACTACGAGCAGTACTTC,CASSFPNYEQYF
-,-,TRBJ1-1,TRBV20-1,TGCAGTGCTTTACAGACGAACACTGAAGCTTTCTTT,CSALQTNTEAFF
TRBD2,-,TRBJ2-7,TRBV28,TGTGCCAGCAGTCCGATAGCGGGAGTGAACGAGCAGTACTTC,CASSPIAGVNEQYF
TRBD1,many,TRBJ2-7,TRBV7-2,TGTGCCAGCAGCTGGACAGGGGGCTACGAGCAGTACTTC,CASSWTGGYEQYF
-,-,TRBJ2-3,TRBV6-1,TGTGCCAGCGGGGCCGTGTCCACAGATACGCAGTATTTT,CASGAVSTDTQYF
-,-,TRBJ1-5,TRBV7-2,TGTGCCAGCAGCTTAAGAGCCAATCAGCCCCAGCATTTT,CASSLRANQPQHF
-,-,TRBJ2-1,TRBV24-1,TGTGCCACCAGTGATTTAAAGGACAATGAGCAGTTCTTC,CATSDLKDNEQFF
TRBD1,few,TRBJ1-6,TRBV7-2,TGTGCCAGCAGCGCCCCGAGACAGGGGAATTCACCCCTCCACTTT,CASSAPRQGNSPLHF
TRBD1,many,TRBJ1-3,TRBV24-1,TGTGCCACCAGTGATTTGAGGGGGCGAGGAGGAAACACCATATATTTT,CATSDLRGRGGNTIYF
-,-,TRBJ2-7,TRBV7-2,TGTGCCAGCTCACCCACCGCCTACGAGCAGTACTTC,CASSPTAYEQYF
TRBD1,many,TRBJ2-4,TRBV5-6,TGTGCCAGCAGCCCCGCGACAGGGCCAAACATTCAGTACTTC,CASSPATGPNIQYF
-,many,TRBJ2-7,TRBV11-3,TGTGCCAGCAGCTTTAGTACCGAGCAGTACTTC,CASSFSTEQYF
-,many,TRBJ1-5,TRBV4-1,TGCGCCAGCAGCCAAAGCGAACTCGGCACGTTCCCACCCCAGCATTTT,CASSQSELGTFPPQHF
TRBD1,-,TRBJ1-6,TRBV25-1,TGTGCCACTACAGGGGGCGGTTGGAATTCACCCCTCCACTTT,CATTGGGWNSPLHF
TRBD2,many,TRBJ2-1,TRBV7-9,TGTGCCAGCAGCTCCGCAATCCGACTAGCGGCAGACAATGAGCAGTTCTTC,CASSSAIRLAADNEQFF
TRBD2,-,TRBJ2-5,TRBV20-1,TGCAGTGCTAGAGAGTTAGCGGGAGGGAGAGAGACCCAGTACTTC,CSARELAGGRETQYF
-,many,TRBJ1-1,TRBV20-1,TGCAGTGCTAGAGATCTGGGGGTTGGCACTGAAGCTTTCTTT,CSARDLGVGTEAFF